This T cell receptor (beta chain) came from a study of cytomegalovirus exposure and HLA in healthy donors. A word on this clone: The antigen remains unidentified.

Unrecorded immune exposures were likely, despite nominal health at sampling. Study-level results: Certain indistinguishable V segments, among them TRBV6-2 and TRBV6-3, were excluded. HLA allele associations emerged for about 18,000 TCR beta sequences in a later analysis, at 0.05 false discovery rate.

The CDR3 is 14 residues long. Germline trimming cut 5 bases from V and 2 bases from J; bases unmatched to any gene: 6. Germline CDR1 PRHDT, CDR2 FYEKMQ (reference sequence). The study ran its PCR with 60 Vbeta and 13 Jbeta primers. The method was immunoSEQ multiplex PCR; TCRdb's version includes in-frame clones alone and lacks a portion of them. In the table there are 150,000 to 180,000 clones, 65% to 85% of which are singletons. This TCR derives from a woman between 35 and 50 years old in good health and CMV-seropositive. The chain uses TRBV13 and TRBJ2-7; 7 positions agree with TRBD2. Material: PBMCs. The CDR3 sequence is CASSGPGLAYEQYF. CDR3 in DNA: TGTGCCAGCAGCGGACCCGGACTAGCCTACGAGCAGTACTTC.